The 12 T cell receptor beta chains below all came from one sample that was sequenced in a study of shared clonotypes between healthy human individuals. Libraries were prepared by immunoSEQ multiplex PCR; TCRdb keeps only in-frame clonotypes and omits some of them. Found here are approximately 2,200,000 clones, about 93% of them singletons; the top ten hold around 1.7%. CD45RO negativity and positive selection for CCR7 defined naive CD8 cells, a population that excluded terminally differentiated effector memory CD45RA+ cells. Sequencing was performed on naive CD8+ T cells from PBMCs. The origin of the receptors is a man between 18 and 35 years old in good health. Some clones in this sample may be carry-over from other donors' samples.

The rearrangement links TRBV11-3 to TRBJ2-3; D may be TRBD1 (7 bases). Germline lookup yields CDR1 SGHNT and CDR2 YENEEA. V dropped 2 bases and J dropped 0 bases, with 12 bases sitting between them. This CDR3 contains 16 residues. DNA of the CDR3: TGTGCCAGCAGCTTAACGACAGGGACTAGCACAGATACGCAGTATTTT. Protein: CASSLTTGTSTDTQYF.

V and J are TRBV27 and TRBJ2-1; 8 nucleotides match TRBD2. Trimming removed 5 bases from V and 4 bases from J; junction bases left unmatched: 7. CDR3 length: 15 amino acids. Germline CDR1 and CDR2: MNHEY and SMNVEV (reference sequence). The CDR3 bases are TGTGCCAGCAGTCCCTATGAGCGGGGGTACAATGAGCAGTTCTTC. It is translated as CASSPYERGYNEQFF.

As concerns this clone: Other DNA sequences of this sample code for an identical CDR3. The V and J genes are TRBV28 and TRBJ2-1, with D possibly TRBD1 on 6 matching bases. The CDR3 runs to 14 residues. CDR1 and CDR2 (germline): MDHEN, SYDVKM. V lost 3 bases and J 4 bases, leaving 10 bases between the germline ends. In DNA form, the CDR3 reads TGTGCCAGCAGTTTCCTTGGACAGTACAATGAGCAGTTCTTC. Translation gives CASSFLGQYNEQFF.

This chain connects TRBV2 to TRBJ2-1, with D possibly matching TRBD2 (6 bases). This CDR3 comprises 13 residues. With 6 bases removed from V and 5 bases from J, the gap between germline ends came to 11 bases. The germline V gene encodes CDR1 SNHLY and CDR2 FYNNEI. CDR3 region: CASSGSGHNEQFF. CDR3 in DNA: TGTGCCAGCAGCGGGAGTGGGCACAATGAGCAGTTCTTC.

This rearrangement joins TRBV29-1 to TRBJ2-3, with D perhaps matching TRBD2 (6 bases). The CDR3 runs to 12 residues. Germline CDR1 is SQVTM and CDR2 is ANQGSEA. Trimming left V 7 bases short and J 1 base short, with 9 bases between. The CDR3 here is CSEGGGTDTQYF. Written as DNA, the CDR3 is TGCAGCGAGGGCGGGGGCACAGATACGCAGTATTTT.

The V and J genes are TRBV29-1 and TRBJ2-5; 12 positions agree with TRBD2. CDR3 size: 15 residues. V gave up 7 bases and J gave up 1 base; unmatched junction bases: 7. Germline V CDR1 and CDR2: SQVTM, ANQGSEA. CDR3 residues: CSGLQLAGGQETQYF. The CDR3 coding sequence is TGCAGCGGCCTACAACTAGCGGGGGGCCAAGAGACCCAGTACTTC.

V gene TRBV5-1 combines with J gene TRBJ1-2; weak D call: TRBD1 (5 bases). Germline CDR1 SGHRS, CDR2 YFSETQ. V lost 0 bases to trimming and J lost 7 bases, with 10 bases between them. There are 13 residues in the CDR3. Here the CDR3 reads CASSLEGRGGYTF. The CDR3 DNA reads TGCGCCAGCAGCTTGGAGGGGCGCGGTGGCTACACCTTC.

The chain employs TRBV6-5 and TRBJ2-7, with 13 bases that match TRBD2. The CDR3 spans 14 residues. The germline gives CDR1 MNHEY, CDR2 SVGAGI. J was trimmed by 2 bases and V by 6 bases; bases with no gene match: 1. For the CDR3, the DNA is TGTGCCAGCAGCGGACTAGCGGGGGCCTACGAGCAGTACTTC. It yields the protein CASSGLAGAYEQYF.

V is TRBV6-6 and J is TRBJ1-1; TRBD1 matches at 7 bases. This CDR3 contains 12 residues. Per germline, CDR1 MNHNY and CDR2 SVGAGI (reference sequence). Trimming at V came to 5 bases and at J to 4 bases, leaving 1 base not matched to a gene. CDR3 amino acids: CASSTGATEAFF. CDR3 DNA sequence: TGTGCCAGCAGTACAGGGGCCACTGAAGCTTTCTTT.

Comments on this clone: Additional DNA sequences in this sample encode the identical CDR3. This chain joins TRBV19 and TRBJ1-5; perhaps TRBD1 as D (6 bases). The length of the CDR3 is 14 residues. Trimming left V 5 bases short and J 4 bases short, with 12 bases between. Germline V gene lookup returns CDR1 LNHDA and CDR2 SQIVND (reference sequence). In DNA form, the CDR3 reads TGTGCCAGTAGTTGGGGGGGCGGGAATCAGCCCCAGCATTTT. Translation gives CASSWGGGNQPQHF.

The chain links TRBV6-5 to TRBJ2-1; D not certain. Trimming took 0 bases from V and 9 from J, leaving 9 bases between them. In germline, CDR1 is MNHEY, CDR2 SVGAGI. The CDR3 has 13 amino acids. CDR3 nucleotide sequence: TGTGCCAGCAGTTACTCCGTCCCGGGTGAGCAGTTCTTC. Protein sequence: CASSYSVPGEQFF.

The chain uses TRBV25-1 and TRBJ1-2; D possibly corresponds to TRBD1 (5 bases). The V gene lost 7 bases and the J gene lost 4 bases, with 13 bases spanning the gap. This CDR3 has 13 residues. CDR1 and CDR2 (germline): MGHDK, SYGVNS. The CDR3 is CASTRGGGYGYTF. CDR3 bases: TGTGCCAGCACTAGGGGAGGAGGCTATGGCTACACCTTC.